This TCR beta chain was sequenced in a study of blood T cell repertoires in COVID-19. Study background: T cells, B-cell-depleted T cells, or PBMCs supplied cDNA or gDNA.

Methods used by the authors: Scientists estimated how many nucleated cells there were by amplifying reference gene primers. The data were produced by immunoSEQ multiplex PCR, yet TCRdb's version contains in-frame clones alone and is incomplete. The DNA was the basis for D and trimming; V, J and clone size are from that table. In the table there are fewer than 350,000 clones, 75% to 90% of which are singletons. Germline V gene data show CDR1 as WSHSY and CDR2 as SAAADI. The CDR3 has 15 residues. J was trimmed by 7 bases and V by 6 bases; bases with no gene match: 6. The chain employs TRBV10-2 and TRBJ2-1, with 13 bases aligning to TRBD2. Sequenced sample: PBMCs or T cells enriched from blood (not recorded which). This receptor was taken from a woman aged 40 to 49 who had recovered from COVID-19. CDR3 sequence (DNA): TGCGCCAGCAGGACACTAGCGGGGGGGCAAAATGAGCAGTTCTTC. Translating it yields CASRTLAGGQNEQFF.